These 15 T cell receptor beta chains share one sample of origin, sequenced in a study of cytomegalovirus exposure and HLA in healthy donors (TCRdb year 2017). Libraries were made using the immunoSEQ multiplex PCR assay. The multiplex PCR relied on a mix of 60 forward primers for TCR Vbeta segments and 13 reverse primers for TCR Jbeta segments. TCRdb took over this immuneACCESS table, retaining in-frame rearrangements with V and J assigned. Such tables are incomplete; in checked studies, under half of the missing clones stem from an unresolved V gene, and the remainder is unexplained. In all, the sample holds around 120,000 clones, and around 78% of those were seen once. The top ten hold 6.3% of the sample. Material: PBMCs. The source of these receptors is a woman aged 40 to 50 in good health and CMV-seronegative.

In DNA form, the CDR3 reads TGCGCCAGCTCCCGCCGGGGGGCGGTGGACTATGGCTACACCTTC. Amino acid sequence: CASSRRGAVDYGYTF. The gene calls are TRBV4-3 and TRBJ1-2, with a possible D match to TRBD1 (6 bases). The CDR3 is 15 amino acids. Germline assignment: CDR1 LGHNA and CDR2 YSLEER. Trimming took 8 bases from V and 3 from J, leaving 19 bases between them.

This sequence joins TRBV28 and TRBJ1-3, with 8 bases matching TRBD1. Germline-derived CDR1 and CDR2 are MDHEN and SYDVKM. The CDR3 is made up of 17 amino acids. The J segment lost 0 bases and the V segment lost 4 bases, leaving 8 bases of the junction unmatched. The DNA of the CDR3 is TGTGCCAGCAGTTCTTGGACAGGGCGTCCCTCTGGAAACACCATATATTTT. Protein sequence: CASSSWTGRPSGNTIYF.

In regard to this clone: An end of the junction does not agree with germline; a read error may underlie this. The chain couples TRBV28 to TRBJ2-6; the match to TRBD1 covers 7 bases. CDR1 is MDHEN and CDR2 is SYDVKM in the germline V gene. The CDR3 is 14 residues long. CDR3 sequence: CASKGASGANGLTF. The DNA for the CDR3 is TGTGCCAGTAAGGGGGCCTCTGGGGCCAACGGCCTGACTTTC.

Of note for this clone: One end of the junction is discordant with germline, which a read error may explain. The V call is TRBV10-3, the J call TRBJ2-7, with 8 bases identical to TRBD2. The CDR3 is 14 amino acids. CDR1 and CDR2 (germline): ENHRY, SYGVKD. The CDR3 here is CAVRESGSLYEQYF. The CDR3 DNA is TGTGCCGTCAGGGAAAGCGGGAGTCTCTACGAGCAGTACTTC.

CDR3 region: CASSPDRGGTDTQYF. The CDR3 coding sequence is TGTGCCAGCTCACCTGACAGGGGCGGGACAGATACGCAGTATTTT. The chain links TRBV18 to TRBJ2-3; 8 bases align to TRBD1. CDR1 and CDR2 from the germline V gene are KGHSH and LQKENI. V lost 3 bases to trimming and J lost 3 bases; unmatched junction nucleotides: 5. CDR3 length: 15 residues.

Comment on this clone: Compared with germline, one end of the junction differs, possibly owing to a read error. The chain combines TRBV19 with TRBJ2-6; 9 positions agree with TRBD1. The CDR3 covers 20 residues. Germline-derived CDR1 and CDR2 are LNHDA and SQIVND (reference sequence). The CDR3 region has the DNA TGTGCCAGTAGTATAGTGGGGACAGGGCCCCTGCTGTCGGGGGCCAACGGCCTGACTTTC. Its translation is CASSIVGTGPLLSGANGLTF.

The V and J genes are TRBV15 and TRBJ2-5; unclear D gene. The CDR3 runs to 15 residues. V lost 0 bases and J 5 bases, leaving 13 bases between the germline ends. Germline CDR1 LNHNV, CDR2 YYDKDF (reference sequence). The CDR3 protein is CATSRDRRPAETQYF. The CDR3 DNA sequence: TGTGCCACCAGCAGAGATCGGCGGCCCGCCGAGACCCAGTACTTC.

The chain joins TRBV28 to TRBJ1-2; D is unresolved. Germline-derived CDR1 and CDR2 are MDHEN and SYDVKM. There are 14 residues in the CDR3. V was pared by 4 bases and J by 4 bases, with 13 bases between. CDR3 nucleotides: TGTGCCAGCAGTTCGGCGGGAGGCCTCTATGGCTACACCTTC. Protein product: CASSSAGGLYGYTF.

J is TRBJ1-1 and V is TRBV7-2; 11 bases align to TRBD1. J lost 3 bases, V lost 8 bases, and 2 bases had no gene match. Germline CDR1 SGHTA, CDR2 FQGNSA. The CDR3 runs to 13 residues. This chain's CDR3 is CASGQGAYTEAFF. CDR3 DNA sequence: TGTGCCAGCGGACAGGGGGCCTACACTGAAGCTTTCTTT. Combining the CDR3 with reference TRBV7-2 and TRBJ1-1 gives the whole variable domain GAGVSQSPSNKVTEKGKDVELRCDPISGHTALYWYRQSLGQGLEFLIYFQGNSAPDKSGLPSDRFSAERTGGSVSTLTIQRTQQEDSAVYLCASGQGAYTEAFFGQGTRLTVV.

CDR3 sequence: CASSTGWDTEAFF. The CDR3 coding sequence is TGTGCCAGCTCGACAGGGTGGGACACTGAAGCTTTCTTT. The chain couples TRBV18 to TRBJ1-1, with 7 bases fitting TRBD1. After removal of 6 bases from V and 3 bases from J, the junction contained 4 bases not matched to a gene. CDR3 length: 13 amino acids. The germline CDR1 and CDR2 sequences are KGHSH and LQKENI.

The V gene is TRBV4-1, the J gene TRBJ2-2, with a weak D call TRBD2 (5 bases). Deletions cut 1 base from V and 6 bases from J, with 9 bases between. This CDR3 has 14 amino acids. Germline V gene sequence: CDR1 MGHRA, CDR2 YSYEKL. This CDR3 reads CASSQGGGAGELFF. Here the CDR3 DNA reads TGCGCCAGCAGCCAAGGTGGAGGCGCCGGGGAGCTGTTTTTT.

This chain links TRBV28 with TRBJ2-5; 9 nucleotides align to TRBD1. This CDR3 spans 13 amino acids. Looked up from germline, CDR1 is MDHEN and CDR2 is SYDVKM. V was pared by 6 bases and J by 5 bases, with 4 bases of the junction left unmatched. The CDR3 here is CASRDGQGETQYF. The CDR3 DNA reads as TGTGCCAGCAGGGATGGACAGGGGGAGACCCAGTACTTC.

This chain links TRBV27 with TRBJ2-7, with 7 bases identical to TRBD2. Germline CDR1 reads MNHEY; CDR2 reads SMNVEV (reference sequence). The CDR3 has 14 amino acids. V gave up 6 bases and J gave up 0 bases; unmatched junction bases: 5. CDR3 loop: CASRSGTSSYEQYF. CDR3 bases: TGTGCCAGCAGGAGCGGGACCAGCTCCTACGAGCAGTACTTC.

V is TRBV2 and J is TRBJ2-7; D may be TRBD2 (6 bases). The germline V and J ends were trimmed by 2 bases and 1 base, with 12 bases remaining between them. CDR1 and CDR2 (germline): SNHLY, FYNNEI. There are 15 residues in the CDR3. CDR3: CASSELGTLSYEQYF. The CDR3 DNA follows: TGTGCCAGCAGTGAACTAGGGACTCTATCCTACGAGCAGTACTTC. Full variable domain (remainder filled in from reference TRBV2 and TRBJ2-7): EPEVTQTPSHQVTQMGQEVILRCVPISNHLYFYWYRQILGQKVEFLVSFYNNEISEKSEIFDDQFSVERPDGSNFTLKIRSTKLEDSAMYFCASSELGTLSYEQYFGPGTRLTVT.

V usage is TRBV10-3 and J usage is TRBJ2-2, with 8 bases that match TRBD1. The CDR3 covers 16 residues. Germline V gene lookup returns CDR1 ENHRY and CDR2 SYGVKD. The J segment lost 5 bases and the V segment lost 2 bases, leaving 7 bases of the junction unmatched. The CDR3 reads CAISELGQGMTGELFF. The CDR3 nucleotides are TGTGCCATCAGTGAGCTTGGACAGGGAATGACCGGGGAGCTGTTTTTT.